This is a list of T cell receptor beta chains from one sample in a study of shared T cell receptors in the human thymus. Here immunoSEQ multiplex PCR was the method, and the copy in TCRdb shows in-frame clones only, minus some. The table has 55,000 to 75,000 clones, more than 90% seen once. Sequencing was carried out using thymocytes. The receptors were sampled from a human donor. Both conserved end residues are trimmed from each CDR3. Fields, in order: J gene, V gene, clone size, CDR3 protein. Size values are once, few and many counts, or a class for expanded clones, and some rows have none.

>TRBJ2-5|TRBV29-1|NA
SVESGRFQETQY
>TRBJ2-3|TRBV28|once
ASSSGSPPRRASTDTQY
>TRBJ1-6|TRBV21-1|NA
ASSKARGRDRACVDSPLH
>TRBJ1-1|TRBV4-1|few
ASSQLLSLMNTEAF
>TRBJ1-6|TRBV6-4|NA
ASRRTGKNNSPLH
>TRBJ2-6|TRBV27|NA
ASSIWGGMGANVLT
>TRBJ2-1|TRBV20-1|once
SLGGQEQF
>TRBJ1-1|TRBV2|NA
ASRGGNEAF
>TRBJ1-1|TRBV5-1|NA
ASSPNYRGSITEAF
>TRBJ2-5|TRBV11-2|NA
ASSLVSDQETQY
>TRBJ2-1|TRBV21-1|once
ASTKRGTQGAYNEQF
>TRBJ2-1|TRBV4-1|few
ASSQAGQGFNEQF
>TRBJ2-5|TRBV19|NA
ASSRGQCSGTQY
>TRBJ2-1|TRBV2|NA
ATMFGAQF
>TRBJ1-5|TRBV11-2|NA
ASSLGPRVGADQPQH
>TRBJ2-5|TRBV19|NA
ASRDRGLQETQY
>TRBJ2-1|TRBV19|NA
ASSINPKSTSRGEQF
>TRBJ1-6|TRBV9|NA
ASSAGQGRENSPLH
>TRBJ2-5|TRBV6-4|NA
ASSDPYRTSDQETQY
>TRBJ2-2|TRBV18|NA
ASSRETNTGELF
>TRBJ1-4|TRBV4-2|once
ASSQDNTDCKGGDLF
>TRBJ1-5|TRBV27|NA
ASSTAEGSGNQPQH
>TRBJ1-2|TRBV5-1|NA
ASSNSRGEGHYGYT
>TRBJ1-2|TRBV6-6|once
ASRDDSGTGYYGYT
>TRBJ1-2|TRBV7-3|NA
ASSLGGTNGYT
>TRBJ1-4|TRBV12-5|NA
ASGLEETEKLF
>TRBJ2-3|TRBV11-2|once
ASSRKGLAGGPYTDTQY
>TRBJ2-3|TRBV2|NA
ASSRLAGPDTQY
>TRBJ2-7|TRBV19|NA
ASSIWARGPPTSYEQY
>TRBJ2-4|TRBV4-3|NA
ASSQERGAKNIQY